The 23 T cell receptor beta chains presented below share a single source sample, sequenced in a study of T cell repertoires in cytomegalovirus infection. TCRdb itself ran the reads through MiXCR, one entry per CDR3 protein. Among about 740,000 distinct CDR3 sequences listed, around 30% were seen once. Their cognate antigens are unknown. Here the sequenced sample was cultured PBMCs, taken from culture after CMV antigen stimulation. These receptors were taken from a human donor in good health (CMV status not recorded). Some clones in this sample may be carry-over from other donors' samples.

The chain recombines TRBV6-1 with TRBJ1-6; D gene ambiguous. This CDR3 is 15 amino acids long. Trimming shortened V by 6 bases and J by 7 bases, and 16 bases separated the two germline ends. Germline V gene data show CDR1 as MNHNS and CDR2 as SASEGT. As DNA, the CDR3 is TGTGCCAGCAGCCACACCCGGATGGGGAATTCACCCCTCCACTTT. It encodes CASSHTRMGNSPLHF.

In its sample, this clonotype was seen a few times. V is TRBV5-4 and J is TRBJ2-5; maybe TRBD1 (5 bases). The CDR3 totals 14 residues. Germline values: CDR1 SGHNT, CDR2 YYREEE (reference sequence). Trimming cost V 0 bases and J 1 base, with 7 bases left between them. The CDR3 region is CASSLDRLQETQYF. The CDR3, as DNA: TGTGCCAGCAGCTTGGACAGGCTCCAAGAGACCCAGTACTTC.

The chain couples TRBV7-6 to TRBJ1-4; D is unresolved. V lost 0 bases and J lost 7, with 9 bases in between. This CDR3 region has 14 residues. The germline gives CDR1 SGHVS, CDR2 FNYEAQ. The chain's CDR3 is CASSLAREGEKLFF. CDR3 in DNA: TGTGCCAGCAGCTTAGCGCGGGAAGGTGAAAAACTGTTTTTT. Full variable domain (outside the CDR3, taken from reference TRBV7-6 and TRBJ1-4): GAGVSQSPRYKVTKRGQDVALRCDPISGHVSLYWYRQALGQGPEFLTYFNYEAQQDKSGLPNDRFSAERPEGSISTLTIQRTEQRDSAMYRCASSLAREGEKLFFGSGTQLSVL.

This clonotype was recorded at least ten times. This sequence joins TRBV7-2 and TRBJ2-3; TRBD2 agrees at 9 bases. The V and J ends lost 1 base and 5 bases, in that order; junction bases with no gene match: 4. In germline, CDR1 is SGHTA, CDR2 FQGNSA. This CDR3 region has 15 residues. The CDR3 is CASSLVAGGLDTQYF. As DNA, the CDR3 is TGTGCCAGCAGCTTAGTTGCGGGGGGGCTAGATACGCAGTATTTT.

The chain employs TRBV12-3 or TRBV12-4 and TRBJ2-7; D unresolved. CDR3 length: 13 amino acids. The V gene lost 4 bases and the J gene lost 6 bases, with 13 bases spanning the gap. As DNA, the CDR3 is TGTGCCAGCAGTTCACTCGACATCGGCGAGCAGTACTTC. It specifies CASSSLDIGEQYF.

Only a few counts were recorded for this clonotype. The chain recombines TRBV10-2 with TRBJ2-5; TRBD2 matches at 12 bases. The germline gives CDR1 WSHSY, CDR2 SAAADI. V gave up 6 bases and J gave up 6 bases; unmatched junction bases: 5. This CDR3 comprises 14 residues. The CDR3 DNA follows: TGCGCCAGCAGCAGTACTAGCGGGAGGCAGACCCAGTACTTC. Protein product: CASSSTSGRQTQYF.

The chain joins TRBV6-2 or TRBV6-3 to TRBJ2-5; D is uncertain. The V end lost 10 bases, the J end lost 0 bases, and 18 bases lay between the germline ends. The CDR3 is 15 amino acids. From germline, CDR1 is MNHEY and CDR2 SVGEGT. The DNA for the CDR3 is TGTGCCACCCAACCAACAGCGAGAAACCAAGAGACCCAGTACTTC. This gives the protein CATQPTARNQETQYF.

The gene calls are TRBV6-2 or TRBV6-3 and TRBJ2-1; either TRBD1 or TRBD2 may supply D (5 bases each). This CDR3 contains 16 residues. Germline V CDR1 and CDR2: MNHEY, SVGEGT. The V end was cut by 4 bases, the J end by 2 bases, with 15 bases between. The CDR3 nucleotides are TGTGCCAGCAGTTGGGACCCTGTGGGGACCTACAATGAGCAGTTCTTC. Protein sequence: CASSWDPVGTYNEQFF.

This clonotype showed up just a few times. The genes are TRBV11-1 and TRBJ2-5; TRBD2 might be the D (6 bases). V shed 5 bases and J shed 0 bases, with 16 bases lying between them. Germline-derived CDR1 and CDR2 are SGHAT and FQDESV (reference sequence). The CDR3 contains 16 residues. The CDR3 reads CASSDPTGEYQETQYF. DNA of the CDR3: TGTGCCAGCAGCGACCCTACGGGGGAGTACCAAGAGACCCAGTACTTC. Full variable domain (outside the CDR3, taken from reference TRBV11-1 and TRBJ2-5): EAEVAQSPRYKITEKSQAVAFWCDPISGHATLYWYRQILGQGPELLVQFQDESVVDDSQLPKDRFSAERLKGVDSTLKIQPAELGDSAMYLCASSDPTGEYQETQYFGPGTRLLVL.

This clonotype was found a few times. V gene TRBV18 combines with J gene TRBJ2-3; D is unclear. Deletions cut 3 bases from V and 2 bases from J, with 9 bases between. Germline lookup yields CDR1 KGHSH and CDR2 LQKENI. The CDR3 extends over 14 amino acids. CDR3 coding DNA: TGTGCCAGCTCACCCAGTCTGGCCACAGATACGCAGTATTTT. Translating it yields CASSPSLATDTQYF.

At least ten counts were recorded for this clonotype. The gene calls are TRBV7-2 and TRBJ1-5; 10 bases map to TRBD1. The germline V gene encodes CDR1 SGHTA and CDR2 FQGNSA. The trim removed 10 bases at V and 3 bases at J, leaving 3 bases unmatched. CDR3 length: 13 residues. In DNA form, the CDR3 reads TGTGCCAACGGGACAGGGGCCAATCAGCCCCAGCATTTT. Translating gives CANGTGANQPQHF.

V usage is TRBV15 and J usage is TRBJ1-2; D unclear. This CDR3 contains 14 residues. Germline values: CDR1 LNHNV, CDR2 YYDKDF (reference sequence). Deletions cut 0 bases from V and 10 bases from J, with 15 bases between. The CDR3 here is CATSRDLDGEAYTF. CDR3 DNA: TGTGCCACCAGCAGAGATCTGGACGGGGAGGCCTACACCTTC. Based on the CDR3 plus reference TRBV15 and TRBJ1-2, the full variable domain is DAMVIQNPRYQVTQFGKPVTLSCSQTLNHNVMYWYQQKSSQAPKLLFHYYDKDFNNEADTPDNFQSRRPNTSFCFLDIRSPGLGDTAMYLCATSRDLDGEAYTFGSGTRLTVV.

The chain combines TRBV29-1 with TRBJ2-3, with D hard to call. Germline V gene data show CDR1 as SQVTM and CDR2 as ANQGSEA. The CDR3 extends over 16 amino acids. Trimming removed 3 bases at V and 3 bases at J, with 19 bases between. The CDR3 is CSVDPSSFIRTDTQYF. The CDR3 DNA sequence: TGCAGCGTTGATCCCTCCTCATTTATCCGGACAGATACGCAGTATTTT.

The CDR3 sequence: CASSLRGRGGETQYF. CDR3 bases: TGTGCCAGCAGCTTGCGTGGCAGGGGAGGAGAGACCCAGTACTTC. This chain joins TRBV7-6 and TRBJ2-5, with D perhaps matching TRBD1 or TRBD2 (6 bases each). V lost 3 bases to trimming and J lost 4 bases, with 15 bases between them. The CDR3 sequence is 15 residues long. Germline CDR1 reads SGHVS; CDR2 reads FNYEAQ.

This clonotype appeared a few times. The rearrangement joins TRBV11-2 to TRBJ2-1; D is uncertain. Germline V gene data show CDR1 as SGHAT and CDR2 as FQNNGV. CDR3 length: 15 amino acids. The ends were cut back, 4 bases at V and 2 bases at J, with 12 bases in the middle. The CDR3 loop is CASSSGLLAYNEQFF. In nucleotides, the CDR3 is TGTGCCAGCAGCTCTGGCCTCCTCGCCTACAATGAGCAGTTCTTC.

This clonotype appeared many times. The rearrangement uses TRBV6-1 and TRBJ2-7, with TRBD2 matching 9 bases. V dropped 5 bases and J dropped 0; count of bases not matched to a gene: 5. The CDR3 length is 15 residues. Germline V gene lookup returns CDR1 MNHNS and CDR2 SASEGT. In DNA, the CDR3 is TGTGCCAGCAGTCCTCTAGCGGGAAGCTCCTACGAGCAGTACTTC. It specifies CASSPLAGSSYEQYF.

This clonotype occurred a few times. The chain has TRBV27 and TRBJ1-1, with 9 bases that match TRBD1. The V segment lost 5 bases and the J segment 4 bases; nucleotides outside the gene matches: 8. Germline CDR1 and CDR2: MNHEY and SMNVEV (reference sequence). The CDR3 covers 15 residues. In nucleotides, the CDR3 is TGTGCCAGCAGTGAAACAGGGGGCGCAGGCACTGAAGCTTTCTTT. Residues: CASSETGGAGTEAFF.

V gene TRBV7-2 combines with J gene TRBJ2-5, with D uncertain. Germline-derived CDR1 and CDR2 are SGHTA and FQGNSA. The V end lost 4 bases, the J end lost 2 bases, and 8 bases lay between the germline ends. CDR3 length: 13 residues. The CDR3 nucleotides read TGTGCCAGCAGCTACCGACAACAAGAGACCCAGTACTTC. It translates to CASSYRQQETQYF.

The chain uses TRBV19 and TRBJ1-2, with 7 bases matching TRBD1. V lost 8 bases and J lost 8; bases outside the gene matches: 14. The CDR3 sequence is 14 residues long. CDR1 is LNHDA, CDR2 SQIVND, per germline (reference sequence). The CDR3 region has the DNA TGTGCCAGTGGCCGCAGGGGGGCCATTTACGGCTACACCTTC. Translated: CASGRRGAIYGYTF.

In its sample, this clonotype was seen a few times. The rearrangement joins TRBV6-6 to TRBJ1-1; possible D gene TRBD1, 6 bases. This CDR3 contains 14 residues. Trimming took 1 base from V and 2 from J, leaving 8 bases between them. Germline V gives CDR1 MNHNY, CDR2 SVGAGI (reference sequence). In DNA, the CDR3 is TGTGCCAGCAGTTACTTGGACAGAAACACTGAAGCTTTCTTT. The encoded protein is CASSYLDRNTEAFF.

The genes are TRBV7-6 and TRBJ1-1; tentatively, D is TRBD1 (6 bases). The CDR3 consists of 17 residues. V lost 0 bases, J lost 1 base, and 15 bases lay in between. CDR1 is SGHVS, CDR2 FNYEAQ, per germline. The CDR3 protein is CASSLAWTEGGNTEAFF. CDR3 coding DNA: TGTGCCAGCAGCTTAGCCTGGACAGAGGGTGGGAACACTGAAGCTTTCTTT.

In its sample, this clonotype was seen a few times. The CDR3 sequence is CASRYSGGVDTQYF. CDR3 bases: TGTGCCAGCCGATACTCAGGGGGCGTGGATACGCAGTATTTT. The chain has TRBV28 and TRBJ2-3, with 8 nucleotides matching TRBD1. Germline values: CDR1 MDHEN, CDR2 SYDVKM. CDR3 size: 14 residues. V gave up 8 bases and J gave up 6 bases; unmatched junction bases: 10.

The rearrangement uses TRBV19 and TRBJ2-3; 9 nucleotides agree with TRBD2. The length of the CDR3 is 20 residues. With V trimmed by 3 bases and J by 2 bases, 18 bases remained unmatched. The germline CDR1 and CDR2 sequences are LNHDA and SQIVND (reference sequence). The CDR3 sequence: CASSMVLAGTGYMNTDTQYF. For the CDR3, the DNA is TGTGCCAGTAGTATGGTCCTAGCGGGAACCGGGTATATGAACACAGATACGCAGTATTTT.